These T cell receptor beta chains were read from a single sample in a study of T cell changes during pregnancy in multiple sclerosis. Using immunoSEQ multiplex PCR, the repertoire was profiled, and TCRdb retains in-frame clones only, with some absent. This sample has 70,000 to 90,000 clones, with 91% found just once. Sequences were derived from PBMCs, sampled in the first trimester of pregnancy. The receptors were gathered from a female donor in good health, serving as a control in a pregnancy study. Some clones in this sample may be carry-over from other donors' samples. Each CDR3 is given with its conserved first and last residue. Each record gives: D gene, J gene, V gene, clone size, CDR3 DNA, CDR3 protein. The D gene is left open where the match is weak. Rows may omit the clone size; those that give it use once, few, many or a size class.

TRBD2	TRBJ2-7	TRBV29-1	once	TGCAGCGCCAAACTAGCGGGAGTGGGAGAGCAGTACTTC	CSAKLAGVGEQYF
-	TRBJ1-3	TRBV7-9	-	TGTGCCAGCAGCCCCGGACTGAACTCTGGAAACACCATATATTTT	CASSPGLNSGNTIYF
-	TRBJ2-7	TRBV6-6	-	TGTGCCAGCAGTTACTTACAGATCTACGAGCAGTACTTC	CASSYLQIYEQYF
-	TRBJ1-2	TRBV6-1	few	TGTGCCAGCAAAGTTCAAGAGGGCTATGGCTACACCTTC	CASKVQEGYGYTF
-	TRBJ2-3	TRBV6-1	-	TGTGCCAGCAGGACGGGACTGGCTGCGGATACGCAGTATTTT	CASRTGLAADTQYF
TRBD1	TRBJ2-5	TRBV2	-	TGTGCCACCTCGACAGGGTCGGGCGAGACCCAGTACTTC	CATSTGSGETQYF
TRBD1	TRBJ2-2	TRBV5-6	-	TGTGCCAGCAGCTTGTTCGGACAGGGGATCAACACCGGGGAGCTGTTTTTT	CASSLFGQGINTGELFF
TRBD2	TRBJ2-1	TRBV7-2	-	TGTGCCAGCAGCTTAGTGGGAGGGAGCTCCTACAATGAGCAGTTCTTC	CASSLVGGSSYNEQFF
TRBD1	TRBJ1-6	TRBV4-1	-	TGCGCCAGCAGCCAAGAGGGGGACAGGCGTTCACCCCTCCACTTT	CASSQEGDRRSPLHF
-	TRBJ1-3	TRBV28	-	TGTGCCAGCAGTTTCCAGGCGGGAAACACCATATATTTT	CASSFQAGNTIYF
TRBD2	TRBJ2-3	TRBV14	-	TGTGCCAGCAGCCAAGCAGCGGGGATAGTTGATACGCAGTATTTT	CASSQAAGIVDTQYF
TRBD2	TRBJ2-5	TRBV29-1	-	TGCAGCGTTGTATTACTAGCGGGAGAGACCCAGTACTTC	CSVVLLAGETQYF
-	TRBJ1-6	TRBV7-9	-	TGTGCCAGCAGCGCCGACAACCCCTATAATTCACCCCTCCACTTT	CASSADNPYNSPLHF
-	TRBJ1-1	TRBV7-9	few	TGTGCCAGCAGCTTACCACCTTTAGGCAGGGGATTTCAGAACACTGAAGCTTTCTTT	CASSLPPLGRGFQNTEAFF